A single count supports the clone carrying this T cell receptor beta chain. Its antigen remains unidentified. This sample was included in a study of lymphopenia after photon versus proton radiotherapy. Germline V gives CDR1 MNHEY, CDR2 SMNVEV (reference sequence). The CDR3 is 14 amino acids. Trimming cost V 8 bases and J 7 bases, with 20 bases left between them. TCRdb keeps only in-frame clones here, not all; method: immunoSEQ multiplex PCR. The sample yields 50,000 to 60,000 clones, under 95% seen once. Study findings and constraints: Post-nadir diversity loss with photons came from oligoclonal expansion, particularly CD8+ Temra cells. Better survival with proton therapy was suggested as possible, not demonstrated. Photon-treated patients lost naive T cells and TCR diversity; proton-treated stayed stable. Larger post-nadir TCR diversity loss correlated inversely with survival in deceased patients.

This chain uses TRBV27 with TRBJ1-1, with D perhaps TRBD1 (5 bases). The specimen comprised peripheral blood, sampled from a patient treated with photon-based radiotherapy. The TCR comes from a woman aged 40 to 50 with cholangiocarcinoma. Written as DNA, the CDR3 is TGTGCCAGCCTTAAACCGGGGCCAACTTATGAAGCTTTCTTT. Protein sequence: CASLKPGPTYEAFF.